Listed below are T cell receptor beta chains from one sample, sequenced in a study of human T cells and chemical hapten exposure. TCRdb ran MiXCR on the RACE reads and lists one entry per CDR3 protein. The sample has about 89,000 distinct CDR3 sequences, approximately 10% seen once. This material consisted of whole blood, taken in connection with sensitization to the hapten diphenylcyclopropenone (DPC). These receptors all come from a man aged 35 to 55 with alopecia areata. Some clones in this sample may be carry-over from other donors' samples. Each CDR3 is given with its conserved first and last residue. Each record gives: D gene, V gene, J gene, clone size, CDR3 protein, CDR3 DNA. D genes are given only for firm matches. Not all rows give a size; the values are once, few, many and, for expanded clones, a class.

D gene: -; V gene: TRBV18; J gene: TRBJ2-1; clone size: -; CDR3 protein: CASSPEGMGAQFF; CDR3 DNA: TGTGCCAGCTCCCCCGAGGGTATGGGGGCTCAGTTCTTC
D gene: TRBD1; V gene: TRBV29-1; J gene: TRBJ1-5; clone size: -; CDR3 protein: CSQGESGNQPQHF; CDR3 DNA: TGCAGCCAGGGGGAGTCAGGCAATCAGCCCCAGCATTTT
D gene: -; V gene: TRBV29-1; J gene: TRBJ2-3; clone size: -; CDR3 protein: CSVRPISSDTQYF; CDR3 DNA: TGCAGCGTTCGCCCTATATCATCAGATACGCAGTATTTT
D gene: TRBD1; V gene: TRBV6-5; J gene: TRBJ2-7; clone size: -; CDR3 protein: CASSYGSMDRGEQYF; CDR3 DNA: TGTGCCAGCAGTTACGGGTCAATGGACAGGGGCGAGCAGTACTTC
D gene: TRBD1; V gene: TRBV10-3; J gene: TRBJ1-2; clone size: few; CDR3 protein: CAMTGTGEGYTF; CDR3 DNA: TGTGCCATGACCGGGACAGGAGAAGGCTACACCTTC
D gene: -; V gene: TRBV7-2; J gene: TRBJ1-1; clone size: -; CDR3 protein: CASSFSPNTEAFF; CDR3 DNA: TGTGCCAGCAGCTTTTCCCCGAACACTGAAGCTTTCTTT
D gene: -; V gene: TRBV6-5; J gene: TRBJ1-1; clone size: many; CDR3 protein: CASSYSTETLNTEAFF; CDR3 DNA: TGTGCCAGCAGTTACTCCACGGAGACTTTGAACACTGAAGCTTTCTTT
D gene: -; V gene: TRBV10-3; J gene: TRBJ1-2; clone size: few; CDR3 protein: CAISGGPGTNYGYTF; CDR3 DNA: TGTGCCATCAGTGGAGGGCCTGGGACTAACTATGGCTACACCTTC
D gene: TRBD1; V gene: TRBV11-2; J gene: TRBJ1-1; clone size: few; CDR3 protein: CASSRRQGDEAFF; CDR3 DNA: TGTGCCAGCAGCCGTAGACAGGGGGATGAAGCTTTCTTT
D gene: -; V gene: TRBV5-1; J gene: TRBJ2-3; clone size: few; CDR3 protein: CASSLALGADTQYF; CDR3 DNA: TGCGCCAGCAGCTTGGCTCTAGGCGCAGATACGCAGTATTTT
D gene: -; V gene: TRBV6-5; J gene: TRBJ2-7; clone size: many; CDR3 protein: CASRGVAYEQYF; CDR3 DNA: TGTGCCTCCAGGGGGGTCGCCTACGAGCAGTACTTC
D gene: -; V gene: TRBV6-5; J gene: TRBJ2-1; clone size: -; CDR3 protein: CASSYERSYNEQFF; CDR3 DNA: TGTGCCAGCAGTTACGAACGCTCCTACAATGAGCAGTTCTTC
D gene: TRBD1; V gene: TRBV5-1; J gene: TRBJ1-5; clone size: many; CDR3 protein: CASSLETGVSFPQHF; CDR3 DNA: TGCGCCAGCAGCTTGGAAACAGGGGTATCCTTCCCCCAGCATTTT
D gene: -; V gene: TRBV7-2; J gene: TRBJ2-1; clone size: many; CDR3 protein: CASSSPRRREQFF; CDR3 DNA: TGTGCCAGCAGCTCCCCCCGCAGGCGGGAGCAGTTCTTC
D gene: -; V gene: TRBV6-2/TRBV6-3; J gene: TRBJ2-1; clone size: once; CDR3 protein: CASSQGSSDYNEQFF; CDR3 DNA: TGTGCCAGCAGCCAGGGTTCTAGCGACTACAATGAGCAGTTCTTC
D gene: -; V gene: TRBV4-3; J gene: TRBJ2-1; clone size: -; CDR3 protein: CASSSDFAPGNEQFF; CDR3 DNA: TGCGCCAGCAGCTCAGACTTCGCCCCTGGGAATGAGCAGTTCTTC
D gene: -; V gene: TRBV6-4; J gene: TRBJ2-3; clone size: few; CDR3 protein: CASSDGPNTQYF; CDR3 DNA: TGTGCCAGCAGTGACGGGCCGAATACGCAGTATTTT
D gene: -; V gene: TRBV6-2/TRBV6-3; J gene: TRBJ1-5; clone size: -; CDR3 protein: CASRDTNYQPQHF; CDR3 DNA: TGTGCCAGCCGGGACACCAACTATCAGCCCCAGCATTTT
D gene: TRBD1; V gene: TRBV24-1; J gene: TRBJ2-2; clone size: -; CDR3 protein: CATSGFRDRATGELFF; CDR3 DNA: TGTGCCACCAGTGGCTTCCGGGACAGGGCCACCGGGGAGCTGTTTTTT
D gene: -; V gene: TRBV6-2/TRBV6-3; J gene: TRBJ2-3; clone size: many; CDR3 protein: CASRDSTDTQYF; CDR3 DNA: TGTGCCAGCAGAGACAGCACAGATACGCAGTATTTT
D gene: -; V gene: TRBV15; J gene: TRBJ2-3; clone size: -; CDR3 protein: CATSTGSTDTQYF; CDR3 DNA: TGTGCCACCAGTACGGGCAGCACAGATACGCAGTATTTT
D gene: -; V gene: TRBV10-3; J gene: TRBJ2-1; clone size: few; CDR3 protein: CAISVLAGDEQFF; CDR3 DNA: TGTGCCATCAGTGTGCTAGCAGGGGATGAGCAGTTCTTC
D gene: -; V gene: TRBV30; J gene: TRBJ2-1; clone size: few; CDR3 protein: CAWSGDGYNEQFF; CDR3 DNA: TGTGCCTGGAGTGGGGACGGTTACAATGAGCAGTTCTTC
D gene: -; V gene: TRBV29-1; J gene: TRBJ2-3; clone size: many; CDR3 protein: CSVVGGGVDTQYF; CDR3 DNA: TGCAGCGTTGTCGGAGGGGGGGTAGATACGCAGTATTTT
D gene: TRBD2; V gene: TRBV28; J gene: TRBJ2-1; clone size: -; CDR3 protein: CASKTRTSGGNNEQFF; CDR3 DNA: TGTGCCAGCAAAACCCGGACTAGCGGGGGGAACAATGAGCAGTTCTTC
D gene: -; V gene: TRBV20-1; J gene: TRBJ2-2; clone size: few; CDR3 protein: CSARGRGKRAGELFF; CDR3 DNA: TGCAGTGCTAGGGGAAGAGGGAAAAGGGCCGGGGAGCTGTTTTTT
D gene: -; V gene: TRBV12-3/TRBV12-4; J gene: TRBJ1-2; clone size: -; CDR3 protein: CASSLMTARIYGYTF; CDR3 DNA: TGTGCCAGCAGTTTAATGACAGCGCGGATCTATGGCTACACCTTC
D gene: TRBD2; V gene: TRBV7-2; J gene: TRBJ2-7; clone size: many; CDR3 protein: CASTISGGGGYEQYF; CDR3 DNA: TGTGCCAGCACCATTAGCGGGGGGGGGGGTTACGAGCAGTACTTC
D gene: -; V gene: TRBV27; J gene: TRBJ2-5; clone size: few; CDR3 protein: CASSFGGRGETQYF; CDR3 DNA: TGTGCCAGCAGTTTCGGGGGGCGCGGGGAGACCCAGTACTTC
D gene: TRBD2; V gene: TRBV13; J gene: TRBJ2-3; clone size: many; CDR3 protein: CASSLEGLAGVGSDTQYF; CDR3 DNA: TGTGCCAGCAGCTTAGAAGGACTAGCGGGAGTTGGGTCAGATACGCAGTATTTT
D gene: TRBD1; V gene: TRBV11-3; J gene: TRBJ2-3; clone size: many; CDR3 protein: CASSLGQGQRIVTQYF; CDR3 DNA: TGTGCCAGCAGCTTAGGACAGGGGCAGAGGATCGTTACGCAGTATTTT
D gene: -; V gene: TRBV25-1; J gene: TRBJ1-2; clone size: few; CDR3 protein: CASSESVSGQANYGYTF; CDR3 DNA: TGTGCCAGCAGTGAATCCGTCTCGGGGCAGGCCAACTATGGCTACACCTTC
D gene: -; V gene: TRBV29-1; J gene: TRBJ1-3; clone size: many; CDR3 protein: CSVRTASSGNTIYF; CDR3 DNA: TGCAGCGTTAGGACAGCGAGCTCTGGAAACACCATATATTTT
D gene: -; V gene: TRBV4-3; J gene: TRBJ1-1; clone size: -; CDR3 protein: CASSQDTYTEAFF; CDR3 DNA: TGCGCCAGCAGTCAGGACACCTACACTGAAGCTTTCTTT
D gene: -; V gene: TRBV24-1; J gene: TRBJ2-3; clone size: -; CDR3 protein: CATSSAGQGTDTQYF; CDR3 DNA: TGTGCCACCAGTTCAGCGGGACAAGGGACAGATACGCAGTATTTT
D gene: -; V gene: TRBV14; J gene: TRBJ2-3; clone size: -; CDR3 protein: CASSQVVVTDTQYF; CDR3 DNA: TGTGCCAGCAGCCAAGTTGTCGTAACAGATACGCAGTATTTT
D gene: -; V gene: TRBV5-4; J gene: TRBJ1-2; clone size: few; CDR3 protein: CAVLPLGRANYGYTF; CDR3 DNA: TGTGCCGTGCTCCCCCTGGGCCGAGCTAACTATGGCTACACCTTC
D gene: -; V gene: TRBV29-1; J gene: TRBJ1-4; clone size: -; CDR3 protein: CSASRGGSVDEKLFF; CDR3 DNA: TGCAGCGCTTCAAGGGGGGGAAGTGTGGATGAAAAACTGTTTTTT
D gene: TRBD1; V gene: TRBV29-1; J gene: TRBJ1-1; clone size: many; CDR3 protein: CSVVGQGVVMNTEAFF; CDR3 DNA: TGCAGCGTTGTTGGACAGGGTGTCGTTATGAACACTGAAGCTTTCTTT
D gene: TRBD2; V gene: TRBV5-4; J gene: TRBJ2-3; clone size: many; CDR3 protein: CASSPRLAGDADTQYF; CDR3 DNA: TGTGCCAGCAGCCCCCGACTAGCGGGAGACGCAGATACGCAGTATTTT
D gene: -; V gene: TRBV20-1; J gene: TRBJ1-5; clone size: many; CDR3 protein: CSASVGTGGNQPQHF; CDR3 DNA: TGCAGTGCGTCCGTCGGTACCGGGGGCAATCAGCCCCAGCATTTT
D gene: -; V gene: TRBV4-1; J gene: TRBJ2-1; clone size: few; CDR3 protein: CASSQDRGIEPYNEQFF; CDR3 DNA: TGCGCCAGCAGCCAAGACCGCGGGATAGAACCGTACAATGAGCAGTTCTTC
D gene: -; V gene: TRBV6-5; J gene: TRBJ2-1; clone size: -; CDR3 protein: CASRSQGIREQFF; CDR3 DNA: TGTGCCAGCAGAAGCCAGGGGATCAGGGAGCAGTTCTTC
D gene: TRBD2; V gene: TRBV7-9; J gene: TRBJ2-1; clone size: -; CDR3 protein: CASSLDPSGRVSFF; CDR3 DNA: TGTGCCAGCAGCTTAGACCCTAGCGGGAGAGTCTCGTTCTTC
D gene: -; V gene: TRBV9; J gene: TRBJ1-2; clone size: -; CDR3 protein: CASSELQENYGYTF; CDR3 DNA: TGTGCCAGCAGCGAATTACAGGAGAACTATGGCTACACCTTC
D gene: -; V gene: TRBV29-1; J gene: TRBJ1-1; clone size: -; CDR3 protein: CSVGWQAFEAFF; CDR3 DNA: TGCAGCGTTGGCTGGCAGGCCTTTGAAGCTTTCTTT
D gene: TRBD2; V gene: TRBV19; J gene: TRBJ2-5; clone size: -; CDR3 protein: CASSIAGVLETQYF; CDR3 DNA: TGTGCCAGTAGTATTGCGGGAGTATTAGAGACCCAGTACTTC
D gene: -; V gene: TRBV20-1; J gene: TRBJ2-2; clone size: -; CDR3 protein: CSARHRVKGGELFF; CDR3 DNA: TGCAGTGCTAGACACAGGGTGAAGGGCGGGGAGCTGTTTTTT
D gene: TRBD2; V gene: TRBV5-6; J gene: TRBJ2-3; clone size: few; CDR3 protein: CASSEVRLAGGGTDTQYF; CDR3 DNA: TGTGCCAGCAGTGAAGTCAGACTAGCGGGAGGGGGCACAGATACGCAGTATTTT
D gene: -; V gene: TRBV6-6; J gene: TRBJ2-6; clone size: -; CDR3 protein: CASSYSEGANVLTF; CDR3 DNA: TGTGCCAGCAGTTACTCCGAAGGGGCCAACGTCCTGACTTTC
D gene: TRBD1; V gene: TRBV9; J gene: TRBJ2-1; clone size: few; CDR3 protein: CASSVGQAGYNEQFF; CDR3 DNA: TGTGCCAGCAGCGTTGGACAGGCGGGCTACAATGAGCAGTTCTTC
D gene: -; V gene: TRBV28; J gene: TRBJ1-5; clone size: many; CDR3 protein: CASSPLGGAGQPQHF; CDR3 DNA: TGTGCCAGCAGCCCCTTGGGGGGCGCGGGACAGCCCCAGCATTTT